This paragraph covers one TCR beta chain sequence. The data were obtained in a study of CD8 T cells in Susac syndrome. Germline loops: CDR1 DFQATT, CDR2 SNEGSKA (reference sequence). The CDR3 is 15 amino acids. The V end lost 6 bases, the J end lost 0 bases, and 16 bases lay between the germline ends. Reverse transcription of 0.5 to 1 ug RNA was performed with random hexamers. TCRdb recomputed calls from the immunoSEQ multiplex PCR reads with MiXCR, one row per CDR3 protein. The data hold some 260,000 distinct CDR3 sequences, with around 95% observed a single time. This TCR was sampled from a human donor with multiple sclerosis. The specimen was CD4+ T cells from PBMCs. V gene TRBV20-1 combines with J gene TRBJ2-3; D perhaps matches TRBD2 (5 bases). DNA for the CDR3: TGCAGTGCGGCGGATAGCCGGACTAGCACAGATACGCAGTATTTT. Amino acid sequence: CSAADSRTSTDTQYF.